The subject of this entry is one T cell receptor (beta chain). This sample was included in a study of T-cell reconstitution after alpha-beta-depleted transplantation in children. V lost 1 base, J lost 2 bases, and 3 bases stayed unmatched. This CDR3 is 16 amino acids long. CDR1 is MGHRA and CDR2 is YSYEKL in the germline V gene. TCRbeta library preparation incorporated unique molecular identifiers. TCRdb reanalysed the PCR reads using MiXCR and keeps one entry per CDR3 protein. The repertoire includes some 350,000 distinct CDR3 sequences, about a tenth of them detected once, and around 2.5% sits in the top ten.

This rearrangement joins TRBV4-1 to TRBJ2-7, with TRBD2 matching over 12 bases. The sequences come from PBMCs from the stem cell graft donor, collected from the stem cell graft. The sequence came from a human donor who donated a stem cell graft to a child with acute lymphoblastic leukemia. The CDR3, as DNA: TGCGCCAGCAGCCAAGGAGGACTAGCGGGGACCTACGAGCAGTACTTC. It codes for CASSQGGLAGTYEQYF.